Below, one TCR beta chain is given with its context. This sample was included in a study of patients and donors after allogeneic stem cell transplantation. TCRdb independently ran MiXCR on the RT-PCR reads; one entry per CDR3 protein. The sample carries about 230,000 distinct CDR3 sequences, over 12% recorded once. The receptor was derived from a human donor who was either an allogeneic HSCT recipient or a stem cell or donor lymphocyte infusion donor (not recorded which). It is not recorded whose cells these are; they may come from a transplant donor. The sample was blood, either unsorted or a sorted T cell fraction (not recorded which).

The CDR3 sequence: CASSPNNGTGLETQYF. CDR3 in DNA: TGCGCCAGCAGTCCGAACAATGGGACAGGGTTGGAGACCCAGTACTTC. The chain carries TRBV23-1 and TRBJ2-5; the match to TRBD1 covers 9 bases. TRBV23-1 is placed among ORFs of uncertain function. The CDR3 consists of 16 residues. Unmatched junction bases numbered 11, after V lost 4 bases and J lost 5 bases.